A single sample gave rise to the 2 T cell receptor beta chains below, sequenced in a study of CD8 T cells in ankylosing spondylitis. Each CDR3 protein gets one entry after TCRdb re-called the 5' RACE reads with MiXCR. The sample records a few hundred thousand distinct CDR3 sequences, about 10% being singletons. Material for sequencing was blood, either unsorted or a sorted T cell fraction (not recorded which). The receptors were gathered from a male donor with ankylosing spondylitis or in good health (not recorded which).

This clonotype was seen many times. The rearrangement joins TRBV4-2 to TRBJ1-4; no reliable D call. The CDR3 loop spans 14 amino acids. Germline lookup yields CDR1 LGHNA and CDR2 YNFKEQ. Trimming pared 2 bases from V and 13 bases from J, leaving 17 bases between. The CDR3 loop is CASSQHKKTWLLFF. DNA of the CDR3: TGTGCCAGCAGCCAACATAAAAAGACATGGTTACTGTTTTTT.

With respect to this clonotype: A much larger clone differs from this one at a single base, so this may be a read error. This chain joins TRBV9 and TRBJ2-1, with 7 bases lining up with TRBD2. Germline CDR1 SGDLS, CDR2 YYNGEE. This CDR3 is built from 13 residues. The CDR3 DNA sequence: TGTGCCAGCAGCGTGGGGGGGGTCAATGGGCAGTTCTTC. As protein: CASSVGGVNGQFF.